The clone carrying this T cell receptor (beta chain) has at least ten counts. MiXCR, applied by TCRdb to the 5' RACE reads, yields one record per CDR3 protein. The sample comprises approximately 680,000 distinct CDR3 sequences, 7% to 7.5% of which are singletons, and about 1.6% rests with the top ten. Each donor was a healthy Caucasian. Trimming removed 1 base from V and 2 bases from J, with 6 bases in between. CDR3 length: 13 amino acids. Germline V lookup: CDR1 SGHAT, CDR2 FQNNGV. The source of the sample is a study of identical twins. These same data were also listed under a study on yellow fever vaccine responses in identical twins.

This TCR was recovered from a woman under 30 in good health. This chain links TRBV11-2 with TRBJ2-7, with D unresolved. The material sequenced was PBMCs. CDR3 sequence (DNA): TGTGCCAGCAGCTTAGGCGTTCCCTACGAGCAGTACTTC. Encoded protein: CASSLGVPYEQYF.